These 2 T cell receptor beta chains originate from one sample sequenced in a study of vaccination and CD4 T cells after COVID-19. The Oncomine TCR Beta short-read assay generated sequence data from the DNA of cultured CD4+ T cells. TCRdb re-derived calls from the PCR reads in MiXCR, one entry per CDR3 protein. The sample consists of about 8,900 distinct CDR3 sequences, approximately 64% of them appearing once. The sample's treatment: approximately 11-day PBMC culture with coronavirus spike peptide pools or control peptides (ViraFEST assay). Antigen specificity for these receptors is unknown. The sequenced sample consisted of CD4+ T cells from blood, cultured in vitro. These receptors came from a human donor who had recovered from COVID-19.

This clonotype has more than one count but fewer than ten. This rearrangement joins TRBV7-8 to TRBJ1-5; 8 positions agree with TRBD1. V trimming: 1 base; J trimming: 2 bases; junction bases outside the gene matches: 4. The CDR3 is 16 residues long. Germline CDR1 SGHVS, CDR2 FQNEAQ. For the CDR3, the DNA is TGTGCCAGCAGCTTAGTAGGGGGACAGGGCAATCAGCCCCAGCATTTT. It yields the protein CASSLVGGQGNQPQHF.

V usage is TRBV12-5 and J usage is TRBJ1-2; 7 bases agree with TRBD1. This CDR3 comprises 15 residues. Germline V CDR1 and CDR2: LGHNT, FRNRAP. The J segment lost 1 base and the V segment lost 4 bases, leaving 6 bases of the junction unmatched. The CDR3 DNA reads TGTGCTAGTGGTTCGGGACAGCCGATTAACTATGGCTACACCTTC. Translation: CASGSGQPINYGYTF.